Listed here are 25 T cell receptor beta chains from one sample, sequenced in a study of T cells in Graves' hyperthyroidism and ophthalmopathy. The TCR beta CDR3 regions underwent amplification using RNA transcripts as the source. The HTBI primer set drove a first-round RT-PCR of the TCR CDR3. TCRdb called the multiplex PCR reads again in MiXCR, with one record for every CDR3 protein. The data show about 710,000 distinct CDR3 sequences, about a sixth seen once. The sample taken for sequencing was blood. These TCRs come from a man aged 18-30 years with Graves' hyperthyroidism.

The chain links TRBV12-3 or TRBV12-4 to TRBJ1-5; 9 nucleotides match TRBD1. After removal of 5 bases from V and 10 bases from J, the junction contained 3 bases not matched to a gene. The CDR3 totals 12 residues. The CDR3 here is CASSKQGAPQHF. In DNA, the CDR3 is TGTGCCAGCAGTAAACAGGGGGCTCCCCAGCATTTT.

This clonotype was counted ten times or more. Written as DNA, the CDR3 is TGTGCCAGCAGTAAGACGACAGGGGATTATAGCAATCAGCCCCAGCATTTT. Its translation is CASSKTTGDYSNQPQHF. The V gene is TRBV6-2 or TRBV6-3, the J gene TRBJ1-5, with 8 bases matching TRBD1. After removal of 5 bases from V and 0 bases from J, the junction contained 9 bases not matched to a gene. This CDR3 is built from 17 residues. Germline CDR1 reads MNHEY; CDR2 reads SVGEGT.

The sample holds a few counts of this clonotype. The chain is built from TRBV10-3 and TRBJ1-2; the D is unclear. Germline V gives CDR1 ENHRY, CDR2 SYGVKD. V was trimmed by 4 bases and J by 2 bases, leaving 8 bases between them. This CDR3 contains 13 residues. CDR3 protein: CAISVDGNYGYTF. CDR3 bases: TGTGCCATCAGTGTGGACGGGAACTATGGCTACACCTTC.

This clonotype was observed a handful of times. The chain uses TRBV6-1 and TRBJ1-1; D is unclear. The CDR3 length is 12 residues. Germline CDR1 reads MNHNS; CDR2 reads SASEGT. With 10 bases removed from V and 1 base from J, the gap between germline ends came to 10 bases. CDR3 sequence: CATHSSNTEAFF. The CDR3 DNA reads as TGTGCCACGCACAGCTCGAACACTGAAGCTTTCTTT.

This clonotype was seen a few times. This chain joins TRBV6-1 and TRBJ2-3; D possibly corresponds to TRBD2 (5 bases). This CDR3 is built from 15 residues. Germline lookup yields CDR1 MNHNS and CDR2 SASEGT. V was pared by 2 bases and J by 0 bases, with 9 bases between. The CDR3 loop is CASSEPGSSTDTQYF. CDR3 sequence (DNA): TGTGCCAGCAGTGAACCGGGATCTAGCACAGATACGCAGTATTTT.

The CDR3 loop is CASSVGLYTDTQYF. CDR3 DNA: TGTGCCAGCAGCGTAGGGTTATACACAGATACGCAGTATTTT. The rearrangement joins TRBV9 to TRBJ2-3, with unresolved D. V was cut by 0 bases and J by 2 bases, with 7 bases left in between. The CDR3 is 14 amino acids. From germline, CDR1 is SGDLS and CDR2 YYNGEE. The complete variable domain, with remaining parts taken from reference TRBV9 and TRBJ2-3, reads DSGVTQTPKHLITATGQRVTLRCSPRSGDLSVYWYQQSLDQGLQFLIQYYNGEERAKGNILERFSAQQFPDLHSELNLSSLELGDSALYFCASSVGLYTDTQYFGPGTRLTVL.

This clonotype turned up a few times. This chain uses TRBV28 with TRBJ2-7, with 8 bases lining up with TRBD2. V was pared by 5 bases and J by 3 bases, with 9 bases of the junction left unmatched. There are 15 residues in the CDR3. Per the germline V gene, CDR1 is MDHEN and CDR2 is SYDVKM. CDR3 residues: CASSPPGTSLYEQYF. As DNA, the CDR3 is TGTGCCAGCAGTCCCCCCGGGACTAGTCTCTACGAGCAGTACTTC.

The rearrangement uses TRBV28 and TRBJ2-3; D not certain. The CDR3 spans 16 residues. CDR1 and CDR2 from the germline V gene are MDHEN and SYDVKM. The V end was cut by 5 bases, the J end by 0 bases, with 15 bases between. The CDR3 protein is CASSPALRWSTDTQYF. The CDR3 bases are TGTGCCAGCAGTCCAGCCTTGCGATGGAGCACAGATACGCAGTATTTT.

The table lists this clonotype with many counts. The chain is built from TRBV16 and TRBJ1-2; D is perhaps TRBD1 (6 bases). CDR3 length: 16 residues. Trimming took off 2 bases at V and 2 bases at J, with 15 bases between the two ends. Germline V gene sequence: CDR1 KGHSY, CDR2 FQNENV. The CDR3 sequence is CASSQIAGQKNYGYTF. The CDR3 DNA reads TGTGCCAGCAGCCAAATCGCAGGACAGAAGAACTATGGCTACACCTTC. The complete variable domain, with remaining parts taken from reference TRBV16 and TRBJ1-2, reads GEEVAQTPKHLVRGEGQKAKLYCAPIKGHSYVFWYQQVLKNEFKFLISFQNENVFDETGMPKERFSAKCLPNSPCSLEIQATKLEDSAVYFCASSQIAGQKNYGYTFGSGTRLTVV.

This clonotype came up a few times. The rearrangement links TRBV5-5 to TRBJ2-5, with D tentatively TRBD2 (5 bases). Germline CDR1 is SGHKS and CDR2 is YYEKEE (reference sequence). V was pared by 2 bases and J by 4 bases, with 15 bases between. This CDR3 spans 15 amino acids. CDR3 bases: TGTGCCAGCAGCTTAAGCGGAGTTGAGGTAGAGACCCAGTACTTC. It specifies CASSLSGVEVETQYF.

The sample holds many counts of this clonotype. The chain couples TRBV15 to TRBJ1-5; D unclear. CDR3 length: 12 amino acids. Trimming left V 3 bases short and J 4 bases short, with 4 bases between. Looked up from germline, CDR1 is LNHNV and CDR2 is YYDKDF (reference sequence). The CDR3 is CATSRNNQPQHF. CDR3 DNA: TGTGCCACCAGCAGGAATAATCAGCCCCAGCATTTT.

The J gene is TRBJ1-1, the V gene TRBV7-2, with TRBD1 identical over 9 bases. J lost 2 bases, V lost 4 bases, and 2 bases had no gene match. This CDR3 contains 14 residues. From germline, CDR1 is SGHTA and CDR2 FQGNSA. CDR3 DNA: TGTGCCAGCAGCTGGGACAGGGAAAACACTGAAGCTTTCTTT. The encoded protein is CASSWDRENTEAFF.

J is TRBJ2-1 and V is TRBV19; 15 bases agree with TRBD2. The CDR3 has 17 amino acids. The J segment lost 7 bases and the V segment lost 5 bases, leaving 9 bases of the junction unmatched. Looked up from germline, CDR1 is LNHDA and CDR2 is SQIVND (reference sequence). CDR3 protein: CASSRRTSGRAWNEQFF. In DNA, the CDR3 is TGTGCCAGTAGTCGTAGGACTAGCGGGAGGGCATGGAATGAGCAGTTCTTC. Together with reference TRBV19 and TRBJ2-1, the CDR3 gives the full variable domain: DGGITQSPKYLFRKEGQNVTLSCEQNLNHDAMYWYRQDPGQGLRLIYYSQIVNDFQKGDIAEGYSVSREKKESFPLTVTSAQKNPTAFYLCASSRRTSGRAWNEQFFGPGTRLTVL.

The CDR3 sequence: CASSELYSDYGYTF. The CDR3 DNA reads as TGCGCCAGCAGCGAACTCTACAGCGACTATGGCTACACCTTC. This chain uses TRBV5-1 with TRBJ1-2; D remains ambiguous. The germline V gene has CDR1 SGHRS and CDR2 YFSETQ. Trimming shortened V by 4 bases and J by 3 bases, and 13 bases separated the two germline ends. There are 14 residues in the CDR3.

A few counts support this clonotype. The gene calls are TRBV19 and TRBJ2-1; 10 bases map to TRBD2. The CDR3 sequence is 20 residues long. Germline V CDR1 and CDR2: LNHDA, SQIVND (reference sequence). The ends lost 1 base at V and 9 bases at J; junction bases unmatched: 21. The CDR3 DNA reads as TGTGCCAGTAGTATAGCGACTAGCGGGTCCTCATCGAGGCACGCCGGTGAGCAGTTCTTC. As protein: CASSIATSGSSSRHAGEQFF.

The chain has TRBV20-1 and TRBJ2-1; 8 nucleotides agree with TRBD2. The CDR3 loop spans 16 amino acids. The V gene end was trimmed by 2 bases and the J gene end by 5 bases; junction bases not matched to a gene: 11. CDR1 and CDR2 from the germline V gene are DFQATT and SNEGSKA (reference sequence). For the CDR3, the DNA is TGCAGTGCTAGACTTTTGAGCGGGAGTGTGAACAATGAGCAGTTCTTC. Translating gives CSARLLSGSVNNEQFF.

This clonotype showed up just a few times. The chain carries TRBV7-9 and TRBJ2-1; 7 nucleotides align to TRBD2. With V trimmed by 1 base and J by 7 bases, 7 bases remained unmatched. CDR1 is SEHNR, CDR2 FQNEAQ, per germline (reference sequence). CDR3 size: 15 residues. The CDR3 spells CASSLVTGGPNEQFF. The DNA of the CDR3 is TGTGCCAGCAGCTTAGTTACGGGAGGCCCGAATGAGCAGTTCTTC.

This clonotype has at least ten counts. The rearrangement links TRBV6-1 to TRBJ1-1; the D gene is possibly TRBD1 (5 bases). CDR1 MNHNS and CDR2 SASEGT come from the germline V gene. Trimming removed 3 bases at V and 4 bases at J, with 9 bases between. The CDR3 has 13 amino acids. The CDR3 sequence: CASSDRTSTEAFF. The CDR3 DNA reads as TGTGCCAGCAGTGACAGGACAAGCACTGAAGCTTTCTTT.

Many counts were recorded for this clonotype. The V call is TRBV5-1, the J call TRBJ2-5; D is undetermined. Germline CDR1 and CDR2: SGHRS and YFSETQ. The CDR3 extends over 15 amino acids. V was clipped by 0 bases and J by 1 base, with 10 bases between them. CDR3 in DNA: TGCGCCAGCAGCTTGGGTACCCGTCTCCAAGAGACCCAGTACTTC. Its protein is CASSLGTRLQETQYF.

This clonotype was counted at least ten times. The chain uses TRBV18 and TRBJ2-7; unclear D gene. The CDR3 runs to 15 residues. Deletions cut 3 bases from V and 4 bases from J, with 16 bases between. Germline lookup yields CDR1 KGHSH and CDR2 LQKENI. The CDR3 protein is CASSPTPLINYEQYF. In nucleotides, the CDR3 is TGTGCCAGCTCACCGACTCCCCTGATAAATTACGAGCAGTACTTC. Full variable domain (missing parts from reference TRBV18 and TRBJ2-7): NAGVMQNPRHLVRRRGQEARLRCSPMKGHSHVYWYRQLPEEGLKFMVYLQKENIIDESGMPKERFSAEFPKEGPSILRIQQVVRGDSAAYFCASSPTPLINYEQYFGPGTRLTVT.

This clonotype has at least ten counts. The V and J genes are TRBV2 and TRBJ2-5; 14 bases are a match to TRBD2. The CDR3 spans 15 residues. Trimming at V came to 6 bases and at J to 4 bases, leaving 4 bases not matched to a gene. The germline V gene has CDR1 SNHLY and CDR2 FYNNEI. The CDR3 nucleotides are TGTGCCAGCAGGGGACTAGCGGGAGCTGGAGAGACCCAGTACTTC. Translated: CASRGLAGAGETQYF.

The chain joins TRBV7-2 to TRBJ2-7; 9 positions match TRBD2. The CDR3 totals 16 residues. Trimming removed 4 bases from V and 7 bases from J; junction bases left unmatched: 14. Germline lookup yields CDR1 SGHTA and CDR2 FQGNSA. CDR3 protein: CASSSSWVAGAGEQYF. The CDR3 DNA reads TGTGCCAGCAGCTCCTCTTGGGTAGCGGGAGCTGGGGAGCAGTACTTC.

At least ten counts were recorded for this clonotype. The chain combines TRBV2 with TRBJ1-1; D is uncertain. Germline V lookup: CDR1 SNHLY, CDR2 FYNNEI. Trimming took off 8 bases at V and 0 bases at J, with 10 bases between the two ends. The CDR3 sequence is 13 residues long. CDR3 in amino acids: CASLTVMNTEAFF. Here the CDR3 DNA reads TGTGCCAGCTTGACGGTCATGAACACTGAAGCTTTCTTT.

This clonotype was counted ten times or more. The chain links TRBV13 to TRBJ2-1, with a weak D call TRBD2 (6 bases). Trimming took 1 base from V and 5 from J, leaving 12 bases between them. Germline assignment: CDR1 PRHDT and CDR2 FYEKMQ (reference sequence). CDR3 length equals 15 residues. The CDR3 coding sequence is TGTGCCAGCAGCTTAGCCCCTAGCGACCACAATGAGCAGTTCTTC. This sequence encodes CASSLAPSDHNEQFF.

This clonotype was picked up many times. The chain joins TRBV2 to TRBJ1-2; 8 bases fit TRBD1. The CDR3 sequence is 14 residues long. Germline CDR1 reads SNHLY; CDR2 reads FYNNEI. Unmatched junction bases numbered 8, after V lost 5 bases and J lost 6 bases. The CDR3 DNA is TGTGCCAGCAGTACCCGAGTGACAGGGGATGGCTACACCTTC. This sequence encodes CASSTRVTGDGYTF.